This T cell receptor (beta chain) was recovered during a study of cytomegalovirus exposure and HLA in healthy donors. Study-level background: The study placed 70% to 90% of its 350 to 450 genotyped donors in the Caucasian-associated ancestry cluster.

General observations from the study: In an earlier analysis, productive rearrangement rates for most beta V segments clustered near 87% or 30%. Because they were indistinguishable, some V segments, including TRBV6-2 and TRBV6-3, were excluded.

CDR1 and CDR2 from the germline V gene are SQVTM and ANQGSEA. V was clipped by 6 bases and J by 4 bases; unmatched bases: 15. The CDR3 is made up of 15 amino acids. PCR primers comprised 60 Vbeta and 13 Jbeta primers. Profiling relied on immunoSEQ multiplex PCR, and the TCRdb table lists in-frame clones only, not all of them. This sample yields approximately 170,000 clones, of which around 79% are seen a single time; around 2.8% belongs to the top ten. A note on this clone: Its antigen is still unknown.

The sequencing input was PBMCs. The sequence was obtained from a woman aged 40 to 50 in good health and CMV-seropositive. The V and J genes are TRBV29-1 and TRBJ2-7, with TRBD1 matching over 7 bases. The CDR3 spells CSVADHRGQRYEQYF. The CDR3 nucleotides are TGCAGCGTGGCTGACCACAGGGGACAAAGGTACGAGCAGTACTTC.